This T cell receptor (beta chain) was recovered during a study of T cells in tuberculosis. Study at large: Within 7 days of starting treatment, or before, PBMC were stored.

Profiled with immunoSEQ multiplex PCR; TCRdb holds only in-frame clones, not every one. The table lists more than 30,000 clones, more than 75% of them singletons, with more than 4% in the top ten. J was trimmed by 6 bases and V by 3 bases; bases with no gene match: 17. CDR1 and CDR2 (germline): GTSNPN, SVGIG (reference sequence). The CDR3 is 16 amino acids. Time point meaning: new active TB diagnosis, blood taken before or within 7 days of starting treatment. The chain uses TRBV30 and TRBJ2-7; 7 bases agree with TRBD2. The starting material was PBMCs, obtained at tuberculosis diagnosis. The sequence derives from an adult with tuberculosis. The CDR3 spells CAWSRDQGAGDREQYF. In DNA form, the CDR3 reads TGTGCCTGGAGCCGCGATCAAGGGGCGGGGGACCGCGAGCAGTACTTC. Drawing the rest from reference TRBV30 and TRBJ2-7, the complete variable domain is SQTIHQWPATLVQPVGSPLSLECTVEGTSNPNLYWYRQAAGRGLQLLFYSVGIGQISSEVPQNLSASRPQDRQFILSSKKLLLSDSGFYLCAWSRDQGAGDREQYFGPGTRLTVT.